Presented here are 2 T cell receptor beta chains from one specimen sequenced in a study of glioma-infiltrating T cells. Amplification of TCR alpha and beta CDR3 regions from RNA used iRepertoire nested multiplex PCR. Via MiXCR, TCRdb re-called the multiplex PCR reads, giving one row per CDR3 protein. This table holds a few hundred thousand distinct CDR3 sequences, about two fifths found once. The sequencing input was glioma tissue, nonneoplastic brain tissue, or PBMCs (not recorded which). The source of these receptors is a human donor with low-grade glioma or glioblastoma, undergoing nonglioma brain surgery, or in good health (not recorded which).

As regards this clonotype: It may be a read error: a sequence one base away is much more abundant. The CDR3 loop reads CSALSMDRSGGNEQFF. CDR3 nucleotides: TGCAGTGCCCTGAGTATGGACAGGAGTGGAGGGAATGAGCAGTTCTTC. The chain uses TRBV20-1 and TRBJ2-1; a weak D match, TRBD1 (7 bases). The CDR3 spans 16 residues. Per the germline V gene, CDR1 is DFQATT and CDR2 is SNEGSKA (reference sequence). Trimming shortened V by 6 bases and J by 7 bases, and 25 bases separated the two germline ends.

This clonotype turned up a few times. The chain links TRBV7-2 to TRBJ2-1; 8 bases are a match to TRBD2. Germline-derived CDR1 and CDR2 are SGHTA and FQGNSA. The junction had 11 bases not matched to a gene; V was cut back by 7 bases and J by 0 bases. This CDR3 region has 17 residues. CDR3 residues: CASNLLSGILSYNEQFF. In DNA, the CDR3 is TGTGCCAGCAATTTACTTAGCGGGATTCTCTCCTACAATGAGCAGTTCTTC.